The 26 T cell receptor beta chains listed next were all sequenced from one sample in a study of blood T cell repertoires in COVID-19. The method was immunoSEQ multiplex PCR; TCRdb's version includes in-frame clones alone and lacks a portion of them. The table includes under 85,000 clones, around 80% detected once. Material for sequencing was peripheral blood. The source is a man older than 75 with acute or convalescent COVID-19.

The J gene is TRBJ1-4, the V gene TRBV6-5; 11 bases match TRBD1. CDR1 and CDR2 (germline): MNHEY, SVGAGI. The junction had 11 bases not matched to a gene; V was cut back by 5 bases and J by 12 bases. The CDR3 has 15 residues. The CDR3 DNA sequence: TGTGCCAGCAGTCTCTCCCCGGGACAGGGGGAAGAACTGTTTTTT. This codes for CASSLSPGQGEELFF.

This clone was seen once. This chain uses TRBV25-1 with TRBJ1-1; D unclear. This CDR3 contains 12 residues. V lost 5 bases, J lost 8 bases, and 12 bases lay in between. Germline V gene lookup returns CDR1 MGHDK and CDR2 SYGVNS. CDR3 amino acids: CASSTYPGEAFF. CDR3 bases: TGTGCCAGCAGTACCTACCCGGGGGAAGCTTTCTTT. The full variable domain, completed using reference TRBV25-1 and TRBJ1-1, is EADIYQTPRYLVIGTGKKITLECSQTMGHDKMYWYQQDPGMELHLIHYSYGVNSTEKGDLSSESTVSRIRTEHFPLTLESARPSHTSQYLCASSTYPGEAFFGQGTRLTVV.

The chain joins TRBV29-1 to TRBJ2-3, with TRBD2 matching over 7 bases. Germline-derived CDR1 and CDR2 are SQVTM and ANQGSEA. The CDR3 has 14 residues. Trimming at V came to 6 bases and at J to 0 bases, leaving 6 bases not matched to a gene. DNA for the CDR3: TGCAGCGTCCTAGCGGTTTCGAGCACAGATACGCAGTATTTT. As protein: CSVLAVSSTDTQYF.

Only one count was recorded for this clone. The rearrangement links TRBV29-1 to TRBJ2-3; the D is unclear. With 4 bases removed from V and 4 bases from J, the gap between germline ends came to 12 bases. The CDR3 loop spans 13 amino acids. Germline assignment: CDR1 SQVTM and CDR2 ANQGSEA. CDR3 residues: CSVVNSRADTQYF. The DNA for the CDR3 is TGCAGCGTTGTGAATAGCCGAGCAGATACGCAGTATTTT.

The chain is built from TRBV6-6 and TRBJ2-5, with 7 positions matching TRBD2. The CDR3 sequence is 13 residues long. CDR1 is MNHNY and CDR2 is SVGAGI in the germline V gene (reference sequence). V was clipped by 2 bases and J by 9 bases; unmatched bases: 6. The CDR3 DNA sequence: TGTGCCAGCAGTTACGTCACGGGGAGGGCCCAGTACTTC. Amino acid sequence: CASSYVTGRAQYF.

The chain has TRBV7-2 and TRBJ1-6; possible D gene TRBD1, 6 bases. Looked up from germline, CDR1 is SGHTA and CDR2 is FQGNSA. V lost 3 bases, J lost 7 bases, and 13 bases lay in between. The length of the CDR3 is 15 residues. CDR3 DNA: TGTGCCAGCAGCTTGCCGGGACAAAAAAATTCACCCCTCCACTTT. Encoded protein: CASSLPGQKNSPLHF.

The chain joins TRBV28 to TRBJ2-5, with 7 bases matching TRBD1. CDR3 length: 17 amino acids. The trim removed 6 bases at V and 5 bases at J, leaving 18 bases unmatched. CDR1 MDHEN and CDR2 SYDVKM come from the germline V gene. DNA for the CDR3: TGTGCCAGCAGGCCCTATGGTCAGGGGGTACGAGGGGAGACCCAGTACTTC. It codes for CASRPYGQGVRGETQYF.

This clone was seen a few times. This chain uses TRBV7-8 with TRBJ2-1; TRBD1 might be the D (6 bases). Germline-derived CDR1 and CDR2 are SGHVS and FQNEAQ. Trimming pared 3 bases from V and 4 bases from J, leaving 10 bases between. This CDR3 contains 14 residues. The CDR3: CASSFRDTYNEQFF. The CDR3 DNA reads as TGTGCCAGCAGCTTCCGGGACACTTACAATGAGCAGTTCTTC.

The CDR3, as DNA: TGTGCCAGCAGCTTAAACGCGGGGGGCCTGGATACGCAGTATTTT. Amino acid sequence: CASSLNAGGLDTQYF. The chain is built from TRBV7-3 and TRBJ2-3, with 8 bases identical to TRBD2. The germline CDR1 and CDR2 sequences are SGHTA and FQGTGA. The junction had 6 bases not matched to a gene; V was cut back by 1 base and J by 6 bases. This CDR3 contains 15 residues.

This chain links TRBV20-1 with TRBJ2-7, with D hard to call. Trimming took off 4 bases at V and 3 bases at J, with 16 bases between the two ends. Looked up from germline, CDR1 is DFQATT and CDR2 is SNEGSKA (reference sequence). This CDR3 is 14 amino acids long. The CDR3 here is CSANDGGTFYEQYF. The CDR3 DNA reads as TGCAGTGCTAATGACGGCGGAACCTTCTACGAGCAGTACTTC.

The V gene is TRBV7-2, the J gene TRBJ1-1; 9 bases align to TRBD1. Germline values: CDR1 SGHTA, CDR2 FQGNSA. CDR3 length: 12 residues. Trimming took 5 bases from V and 10 from J; bases not matched to a gene: 5. CDR3 sequence reads: CASSRTGETAFF. The DNA of the CDR3 is TGTGCCAGCAGCCGGACAGGGGAAACAGCTTTCTTT.

The genes are TRBV5-8 and TRBJ1-1; TRBD1 matches at 9 bases. There are 14 residues in the CDR3. The germline V gene encodes CDR1 SGHTS and CDR2 YDEGEE. V shed 4 bases, J shed 5 bases, and the junction held 6 bases outside the gene matches. DNA for the CDR3: TGTGCCAGCAGCGGACAGGGGATTAGGACTGAAGCTTTCTTT. This sequence encodes CASSGQGIRTEAFF.

V is TRBV20-1 and J is TRBJ2-7; the D gene is possibly TRBD1 (5 bases). The length of the CDR3 is 11 residues. Germline V gene lookup returns CDR1 DFQATT and CDR2 SNEGSKA (reference sequence). The V gene lost 6 bases and the J gene lost 4 bases, with 10 bases spanning the gap. In DNA, the CDR3 is TGCAGTGCCCCTGGACATTACGAGCAGTACTTC. This encodes CSAPGHYEQYF.

The J gene is TRBJ2-3, the V gene TRBV5-1; 9 bases fit TRBD1. The CDR3 runs to 17 residues. The V and J ends lost 0 bases and 4 bases, in that order; junction bases with no gene match: 9. CDR1 is SGHRS and CDR2 is YFSETQ in the germline V gene. The CDR3 bases are TGCGCCAGCAGCTTGGCCCCGACAGGGGGTGCCGCAGATACGCAGTATTTT. Its translation: CASSLAPTGGAADTQYF.

This clone is a singleton in its sample. The J gene is TRBJ1-5, the V gene TRBV4-2; 7 bases match TRBD1. The V gene's germline CDR1 is LGHNA and CDR2 YNFKEQ. The V gene end was trimmed by 1 base and the J gene end by 1 base; junction bases not matched to a gene: 7. The CDR3 spans 17 residues. For the CDR3, the DNA is TGTGCCAGCAGCCAAGTAGTAGACAGGGAAAGCAATCAGCCCCAGCATTTT. It yields the protein CASSQVVDRESNQPQHF.

The V call is TRBV2, the J call TRBJ1-5; D gene ambiguous. V was pared by 2 bases and J by 1 base, with 9 bases between. The CDR3 spans 15 residues. Germline assignment: CDR1 SNHLY and CDR2 FYNNEI. The CDR3 nucleotides read TGTGCCAGCAGTGAATACAGCCCAAGCAATCAGCCCCAGCATTTT. Protein sequence: CASSEYSPSNQPQHF.

Only one count was recorded for this clone. The chain joins TRBV6-2 or TRBV6-3 to TRBJ2-3, with D perhaps matching TRBD1 (5 bases). Looked up from germline, CDR1 is MNHEY and CDR2 is SVGEGT. V gave up 8 bases and J gave up 0 bases, with 15 bases separating them. The CDR3 is 15 amino acids. The CDR3 DNA reads as TGTGCCAGCGGTTTGAGGACACCTAGCACAGATACGCAGTATTTT. Translating gives CASGLRTPSTDTQYF.

V is TRBV6-2 or TRBV6-3 and J is TRBJ2-7; TRBD1 agrees at 8 bases. With V trimmed by 5 bases and J by 2 bases, 5 bases remained unmatched. The CDR3 totals 14 residues. Germline CDR1 reads MNHEY; CDR2 reads SVGEGT. Here the CDR3 DNA reads TGTGCCAGCAGTGACAGGGGAACCACCTACGAGCAGTACTTC. Translated: CASSDRGTTYEQYF.

This clone was seen a single time. The V and J genes are TRBV19 and TRBJ2-3, with D possibly being TRBD2 (6 bases). The CDR3 is 14 amino acids. Per the germline V gene, CDR1 is LNHDA and CDR2 is SQIVND (reference sequence). The ends were cut back, 5 bases at V and 1 base at J, with 10 bases in the middle. This CDR3 is CASSAGTGTDTQYF. The CDR3 bases are TGTGCCAGTAGTGCCGGGACTGGCACAGATACGCAGTATTTT.

This CDR3 is CASNARGWETQYF. The DNA for the CDR3 is TGTGCCAGCAACGCCCGGGGGTGGGAGACCCAGTACTTC. This chain joins TRBV2 and TRBJ2-5, with D possibly matching TRBD2 (6 bases). V lost 7 bases and J 5 bases, leaving 14 bases between the germline ends. The length of the CDR3 is 13 residues. Germline CDR1 and CDR2: SNHLY and FYNNEI.

The J gene is TRBJ1-6, the V gene TRBV6-1; D is possibly TRBD1 (5 bases). Deletions cut 4 bases from V and 7 bases from J, with 17 bases between. The CDR3 has 16 residues. The V gene's germline CDR1 is MNHNS and CDR2 SASEGT. The CDR3 DNA is TGTGCCAGCAGTGGGGGGGGTTCGAGCATAAATTCACCCCTCCACTTT. Residues: CASSGGGSSINSPLHF.

This clone has a handful of counts. This chain joins TRBV28 and TRBJ2-2; D possibly corresponds to TRBD1 (5 bases). The CDR3 is 15 residues long. Between the trimmed V and J ends, which lost 2 bases and 1 base, there was a span of 8 bases. Looked up from germline, CDR1 is MDHEN and CDR2 is SYDVKM. Here the CDR3 DNA reads TGTGCCAGCAGTTTAGTCGGACAGAACACCGGGGAGCTGTTTTTT. It encodes CASSLVGQNTGELFF.

This chain links TRBV14 with TRBJ2-3; 7 nucleotides agree with TRBD1. The V segment lost 2 bases and the J segment 0 bases; nucleotides outside the gene matches: 8. The CDR3 is 17 residues long. Germline V gene lookup returns CDR1 SGHDN and CDR2 FVKESK. CDR3 in DNA: TGTGCCAGCAGCCAATCCGAGGGGGCCGCTAGCACAGATACGCAGTATTTT. Residues: CASSQSEGAASTDTQYF.

The rearrangement links TRBV28 to TRBJ2-6; 9 nucleotides agree with TRBD1. V shed 6 bases, J shed 4 bases, and the junction held 13 bases outside the gene matches. This CDR3 has 18 residues. Germline V gives CDR1 MDHEN, CDR2 SYDVKM. The CDR3 DNA sequence: TGTGCCAGCAGATCGCTTAGGACAGGGGCGGGAGGGGCCAACGTCCTGACTTTC. Translation: CASRSLRTGAGGANVLTF.

V usage is TRBV19 and J usage is TRBJ1-2, with D hard to call. The CDR3 consists of 13 residues. Trimming left V 6 bases short and J 3 bases short, with 11 bases between. Germline CDR1 is LNHDA and CDR2 is SQIVND (reference sequence). CDR3 sequence (DNA): TGTGCCAGTAGAGAGCAAACGGACTATGGCTACACCTTC. This sequence encodes CASREQTDYGYTF.

This clone has a handful of counts. The chain joins TRBV6-6 to TRBJ1-3; 7 bases are shared with TRBD1. This CDR3 comprises 15 residues. From germline, CDR1 is MNHNY and CDR2 SVGAGI (reference sequence). The V segment lost 4 bases and the J segment 0 bases; nucleotides outside the gene matches: 3. CDR3 nucleotides: TGTGCCAGCAGTTTCGACAGGGCCTCTGGAAACACCATATATTTT. It translates to CASSFDRASGNTIYF.